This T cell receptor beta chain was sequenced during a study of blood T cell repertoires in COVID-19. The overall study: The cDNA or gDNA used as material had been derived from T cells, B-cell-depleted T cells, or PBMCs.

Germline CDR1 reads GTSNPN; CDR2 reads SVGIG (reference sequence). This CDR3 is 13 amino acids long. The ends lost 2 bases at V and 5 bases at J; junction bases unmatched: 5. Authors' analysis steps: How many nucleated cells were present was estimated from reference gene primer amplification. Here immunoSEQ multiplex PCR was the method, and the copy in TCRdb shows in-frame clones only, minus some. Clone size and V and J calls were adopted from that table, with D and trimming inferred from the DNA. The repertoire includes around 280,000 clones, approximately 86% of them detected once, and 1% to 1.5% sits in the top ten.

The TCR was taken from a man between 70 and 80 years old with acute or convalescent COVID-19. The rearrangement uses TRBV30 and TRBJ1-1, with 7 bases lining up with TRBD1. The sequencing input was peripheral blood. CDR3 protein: CAWSYQGGTEAFF. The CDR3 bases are TGTGCCTGGAGTTATCAGGGGGGAACTGAAGCTTTCTTT.